Below are 31 T cell receptor beta chains sequenced from a single sample in a study of shared clonotypes between healthy human individuals. Assay: immunoSEQ multiplex PCR; the TCRdb copy retains only in-frame clones and omits some. This table has around 1.9 million clones, over 85% appearing once. CD45RO-negative, CCR7-positively selected cells formed the naive CD8 fraction, excluding terminally differentiated effector memory CD45RA+ cells. Sequenced: naive CD8+ T cells from PBMCs. These receptors came from a man in his late teens or twenties in good health. Some clones in this sample may be carry-over from other donors' samples.

This sequence joins TRBV5-1 and TRBJ2-7, with D possibly being TRBD2 (6 bases). Germline CDR1 reads SGHRS; CDR2 reads YFSETQ. The V end was cut by 0 bases, the J end by 3 bases, with 19 bases between. The CDR3 extends over 17 amino acids. CDR3 bases: TGCGCCAGCAGCTTGGCCTCAGACAGTCCCGGGGGCTACGAGCAGTACTTC. Its protein product is CASSLASDSPGGYEQYF. The full variable domain, with the rest looked up from reference TRBV5-1 and TRBJ2-7, is KAGVTQTPRYLIKTRGQQVTLSCSPISGHRSVSWYQQTPGQGLQFLFEYFSETQRNKGNFPGRFSGRQFSNSRSEMNVSTLELGDSALYLCASSLASDSPGGYEQYFGPGTRLTVT.

The chain couples TRBV7-9 to TRBJ2-1; D not certain. CDR1 SEHNR and CDR2 FQNEAQ come from the germline V gene (reference sequence). The CDR3 loop spans 15 amino acids. Trimming shortened V by 1 base and J by 8 bases, and 15 bases separated the two germline ends. The CDR3 here is CASSLGSVARDEQFF. The CDR3 nucleotides are TGTGCCAGCAGCTTAGGGAGTGTGGCTAGGGATGAGCAGTTCTTC.

The chain carries TRBV29-1 and TRBJ2-7; TRBD1 aligns across 9 bases. The germline gives CDR1 SQVTM, CDR2 ANQGSEA. The V and J ends lost 5 bases and 4 bases, in that order; junction bases with no gene match: 6. The CDR3 length is 13 residues. The CDR3 protein is CSVHSGQGYEQYF. Here the CDR3 DNA reads TGCAGCGTTCACTCGGGACAGGGTTACGAGCAGTACTTC.

The V and J genes are TRBV11-1 and TRBJ2-1; the match to TRBD2 covers 8 bases. Looked up from germline, CDR1 is SGHAT and CDR2 is FQDESV (reference sequence). V lost 2 bases, J lost 8 bases, and 11 bases stayed unmatched. The CDR3 contains 16 residues. CDR3 loop: CASSLTREGLRDEQFF. The CDR3 DNA reads as TGTGCCAGCAGCTTAACCCGGGAGGGCCTTAGGGATGAGCAGTTCTTC.

CDR3: CASSSLGTISSSGDYNEQFF. The CDR3 bases are TGTGCCAGCAGTTCCCTCGGCACGATCTCCTCTAGCGGGGACTACAATGAGCAGTTCTTC. The V and J genes are TRBV27 and TRBJ2-1; 9 nucleotides line up with TRBD2. V lost 4 bases to trimming and J lost 3 bases; unmatched junction nucleotides: 19. The CDR3 contains 20 residues. Looked up from germline, CDR1 is MNHEY and CDR2 is SMNVEV (reference sequence).

The chain links TRBV6-5 to TRBJ2-1, with D uncertain. Between the trimmed V and J ends, which lost 0 bases and 8 bases, there was a span of 8 bases. CDR1 and CDR2 (germline): MNHEY, SVGAGI. CDR3 length equals 13 residues. CDR3 amino acids: CASSYSARHEQFF. The CDR3 region has the DNA TGTGCCAGCAGTTACTCGGCCAGGCATGAGCAGTTCTTC.

The chain is built from TRBV10-3 and TRBJ2-1; no firm D call. Trimming removed 10 bases at V and 6 bases at J, with 13 bases between. The CDR3 loop spans 12 amino acids. Germline lookup yields CDR1 ENHRY and CDR2 SYGVKD. CDR3 region: CATSPSGNEQFF. CDR3 in DNA: TGTGCCACATCTCCCTCGGGCAATGAGCAGTTCTTC.

V and J are TRBV7-3 and TRBJ2-3; 9 positions agree with TRBD2. Trimming at V came to 3 bases and at J to 4 bases, leaving 14 bases not matched to a gene. The CDR3 runs to 18 residues. In germline, CDR1 is SGHTA, CDR2 FQGTGA. The CDR3 spells CASSFTPRLAESPDTQYF. In nucleotides, the CDR3 is TGTGCCAGCAGCTTTACCCCGAGACTAGCGGAATCTCCAGATACGCAGTATTTT.

CDR3 amino acids: CASSLGSPGGGYEQYF. The CDR3 bases are TGTGCCAGCAGTTTAGGGTCCCCCGGGGGAGGCTACGAGCAGTACTTC. The rearrangement uses TRBV27 and TRBJ2-7; the D gene is possibly TRBD2 (6 bases). The CDR3 runs to 16 residues. From germline, CDR1 is MNHEY and CDR2 SMNVEV (reference sequence). Trimming pared 2 bases from V and 3 bases from J, leaving 17 bases between.

The V call is TRBV7-3, the J call TRBJ2-7; 11 bases are a match to TRBD1. J was trimmed by 9 bases and V by 5 bases; bases with no gene match: 12. Per the germline V gene, CDR1 is SGHTA and CDR2 is FQGTGA. The CDR3 extends over 15 amino acids. CDR3 DNA sequence: TGTGCCAGCAGCCCCATCGGGACAGGGGGTTTGGGGCAGTACTTC. Protein product: CASSPIGTGGLGQYF.

J is TRBJ2-3 and V is TRBV6-5; 7 bases are a match to TRBD1. CDR3 size: 14 residues. With V trimmed by 5 bases and J by 11 bases, 13 bases remained unmatched. CDR1 is MNHEY and CDR2 is SVGAGI in the germline V gene. CDR3 sequence: CASSPTTGNRGQYF. The CDR3 nucleotides are TGTGCCAGCAGTCCGACGACAGGGAACCGGGGGCAGTATTTT.

CDR3 protein: CASSSSGGLAVPYEQYF. CDR3 DNA: TGTGCCAGCAGCTCCTCGGGAGGACTAGCGGTTCCCTACGAGCAGTACTTC. J is TRBJ2-7 and V is TRBV7-2, with TRBD2 matching 10 bases. Germline CDR1 reads SGHTA; CDR2 reads FQGNSA. The J segment lost 2 bases and the V segment lost 4 bases, leaving 11 bases of the junction unmatched. The CDR3 consists of 17 residues.

This chain uses TRBV6-6 with TRBJ2-7, with TRBD2 as a possible D gene (5 bases). The CDR3 is made up of 16 amino acids. Trimming cost V 4 bases and J 4 bases, with 20 bases left between them. Germline CDR1 reads MNHNY; CDR2 reads SVGAGI (reference sequence). The CDR3 is CASSFPPSPRLYEQYF. As DNA, the CDR3 is TGTGCCAGCAGTTTCCCGCCTAGCCCCCGCCTTTACGAGCAGTACTTC.

The chain combines TRBV4-3 with TRBJ2-1; D is undetermined. The CDR3 totals 15 residues. The germline CDR1 and CDR2 sequences are LGHNA and YSLEER. Trimming left V 0 bases short and J 3 bases short, with 9 bases between. CDR3 coding DNA: TGCGCCAGCAGCCAAGATTTTGCTAGCTACAATGAGCAGTTCTTC. Translated, it gives CASSQDFASYNEQFF.

A note on this clone: The same CDR3 also results from other DNA sequences found in this sample. This chain joins TRBV9 and TRBJ1-3, with 7 bases aligning to TRBD1. The CDR3 contains 15 residues. Unmatched junction bases numbered 3, after V lost 2 bases and J lost 1 base. The germline gives CDR1 SGDLS, CDR2 YYNGEE. CDR3 residues: CASSVGQASGNTIYF. The CDR3 DNA is TGTGCCAGCAGCGTCGGACAGGCTTCTGGAAACACCATATATTTT.

The genes are TRBV7-9 and TRBJ2-7; no definite D call. V lost 3 bases to trimming and J lost 3 bases, with 12 bases between them. The CDR3 is made up of 14 amino acids. Germline V CDR1 and CDR2: SEHNR, FQNEAQ (reference sequence). CDR3 loop: CASSLGGIVYEQYF. The CDR3 nucleotides are TGTGCCAGCAGCTTGGGTGGGATAGTCTACGAGCAGTACTTC.

V and J are TRBV7-9 and TRBJ2-1, with D unclear. This CDR3 has 16 amino acids. CDR1 is SEHNR and CDR2 is FQNEAQ in the germline V gene (reference sequence). Trimming stripped 2 bases from V and 2 bases from J, with 13 bases between. For the CDR3, the DNA is TGTGCCAGCAGCTTAAGTTTTAACTCACCCTACAATGAGCAGTTCTTC. Its protein product is CASSLSFNSPYNEQFF.

The chain links TRBV11-2 to TRBJ2-7; the D gene is possibly TRBD1 (6 bases). Trimming cost V 0 bases and J 5 bases, with 14 bases left between them. This CDR3 contains 15 residues. Germline loops: CDR1 SGHAT, CDR2 FQNNGV. The CDR3 reads CASSLDKGRGHEQYF. The CDR3 DNA reads TGTGCCAGCAGCTTAGATAAAGGCAGGGGTCACGAGCAGTACTTC.

V gene TRBV27 combines with J gene TRBJ1-2; D is unclear. The CDR3 runs 15 residues. Germline CDR1 is MNHEY and CDR2 is SMNVEV (reference sequence). Trimming stripped 5 bases from V and 0 bases from J, with 13 bases between. The CDR3 protein is CASSLGGSPNYGYTF. The CDR3, as DNA: TGTGCCAGCAGTCTGGGAGGCAGTCCTAACTATGGCTACACCTTC.

The chain employs TRBV7-9 and TRBJ2-7; 10 bases line up with TRBD2. The CDR3 sequence is 17 residues long. Unmatched junction bases numbered 9, after V lost 4 bases and J lost 0 bases. CDR1 and CDR2 from the germline V gene are SEHNR and FQNEAQ (reference sequence). The CDR3 coding sequence is TGTGCCAGCAGCTCCGCGTGGGCTAGCGGGAGCTCCTACGAGCAGTACTTC. It translates to CASSSAWASGSSYEQYF.

The chain has TRBV18 and TRBJ2-7; possibly TRBD2 for D (5 bases). CDR3 length: 15 amino acids. V lost 0 bases, J lost 3 bases, and 12 bases lay in between. Germline V gene data show CDR1 as KGHSH and CDR2 as LQKENI. For the CDR3, the DNA is TGTGCCAGCTCACCACCGGTAGGAGAGGGCTACGAGCAGTACTTC. It specifies CASSPPVGEGYEQYF.

The J gene is TRBJ2-7, the V gene TRBV28, with a tentative D call TRBD2 (6 bases). The CDR3 length is 13 residues. V was pared by 2 bases and J by 7 bases, with 12 bases between. Germline CDR1 is MDHEN and CDR2 is SYDVKM. CDR3 coding DNA: TGTGCCAGCAGTTTAGCGGGGTTAGGGGAGCAGTACTTC. Protein product: CASSLAGLGEQYF. Supplemented by reference TRBV28 and TRBJ2-7, the full variable domain reads DVKVTQSSRYLVKRTGEKVFLECVQDMDHENMFWYRQDPGLGLRLIYFSYDVKMKEKGDIPEGYSVSREKKERFSLILESASTNQTSMYLCASSLAGLGEQYFGPGTRLTVT.

The chain links TRBV19 to TRBJ2-7, with D perhaps matching TRBD1 (5 bases). Germline V gives CDR1 LNHDA, CDR2 SQIVND (reference sequence). This CDR3 region has 15 residues. The V end lost 3 bases, the J end lost 4 bases, and 16 bases lay between the germline ends. CDR3 sequence: CASSMEKQVTYEQYF. The DNA of the CDR3 is TGTGCCAGTAGTATGGAGAAACAGGTAACATACGAGCAGTACTTC.

V is TRBV9 and J is TRBJ2-3; TRBD2 matches at 7 bases. Germline CDR1 and CDR2: SGDLS and YYNGEE. This CDR3 is 14 amino acids long. V lost 3 bases and J lost 0; bases outside the gene matches: 1. CDR3 in DNA: TGTGCCAGCAGCGCGGGAGGCAGCACAGATACGCAGTATTTT. Its protein product is CASSAGGSTDTQYF.

The rearrangement links TRBV11-2 to TRBJ2-2; 10 positions agree with TRBD2. Per the germline V gene, CDR1 is SGHAT and CDR2 is FQNNGV. The CDR3 is 18 amino acids. The junction had 18 bases not matched to a gene; V was cut back by 5 bases and J by 9 bases. The CDR3 DNA is TGTGCCAGCAGCACCCGACTGACTAGCGGGCATAAAGACAGGGAGCTGTTTTTT. Protein sequence: CASSTRLTSGHKDRELFF. The full variable domain, rest sourced from reference TRBV11-2 and TRBJ2-2, is EAGVAQSPRYKIIEKRQSVAFWCNPISGHATLYWYQQILGQGPKLLIQFQNNGVVDDSQLPKDRFSAERLKGVDSTLKIQPAKLEDSAVYLCASSTRLTSGHKDRELFFGEGSRLTVL.

A remark on this clone: The same CDR3 also results from other DNA sequences found in this sample. The DNA for the CDR3 is TGTGCCAGCAGTTACGAGGGGAGCGAGCAGTACTTC. This translates into CASSYEGSEQYF. The chain has TRBV6-5 and TRBJ2-7; D assignment may be TRBD1 or TRBD2 (5 bases each). The germline gives CDR1 MNHEY, CDR2 SVGAGI. V lost 2 bases, J lost 6 bases, and 8 bases lay in between. This CDR3 comprises 12 residues.

In the case of this clone: Other DNA sequences from this sample encode an identical CDR3 as well. V gene TRBV9 combines with J gene TRBJ2-3; TRBD2 matches at 8 bases. Germline lookup yields CDR1 SGDLS and CDR2 YYNGEE. The CDR3 length is 16 residues. Germline trimming cut 0 bases from V and 3 bases from J; bases unmatched to any gene: 6. CDR3 nucleotides: TGTGCCAGCAGCGTAGGCGCGGGAGGTACGACAGATACGCAGTATTTT. Translation gives CASSVGAGGTTDTQYF.

This chain joins TRBV7-9 and TRBJ2-5; either TRBD1 or TRBD2 may supply D (5 bases each). The CDR3 is 15 residues long. The germline gives CDR1 SEHNR, CDR2 FQNEAQ (reference sequence). Trimming cost V 5 bases and J 5 bases, with 18 bases left between them. The CDR3 DNA reads TGTGCCAGCAGCAACAACCGGGACCTCAGGGAGACCCAGTACTTC. It translates to CASSNNRDLRETQYF.

CDR3 residues: CASSTALQGSAPGYTF. The CDR3 DNA sequence: TGTGCCAGCAGCACCGCCCTTCAAGGCAGTGCCCCTGGCTACACCTTC. The chain has TRBV7-9 and TRBJ1-2; D uncertain. Deletions cut 5 bases from V and 7 bases from J, with 23 bases between. The CDR3 length is 16 residues. Germline V gene sequence: CDR1 SEHNR, CDR2 FQNEAQ (reference sequence).

CDR3 protein: CASSKGDSQETQYF. The CDR3 DNA sequence: TGTGCCAGCAGCAAGGGGGACTCACAAGAGACCCAGTACTTC. V gene TRBV28 combines with J gene TRBJ2-5, with D perhaps TRBD1 or TRBD2 (6 bases each). The CDR3 length is 14 residues. Trimming left V 6 bases short and J 2 bases short, with 13 bases between. From germline, CDR1 is MDHEN and CDR2 SYDVKM.

V is TRBV27 and J is TRBJ2-7, with D tentatively TRBD1 or TRBD2 (5 bases each). This CDR3 spans 15 amino acids. Per the germline V gene, CDR1 is MNHEY and CDR2 is SMNVEV (reference sequence). Trimming took off 7 bases at V and 0 bases at J, with 16 bases between the two ends. CDR3 sequence: CASKLLTGASYEQYF. CDR3 sequence (DNA): TGTGCCAGCAAACTTCTGACCGGGGCCTCCTACGAGCAGTACTTC.